This T cell receptor (beta chain) is from a study of regulatory T cells in long-lasting Graves disease. This clonotype was detected ten times or more. With iRepertoire HTBI primers and Arm-PCR of CDR3 regions, TCR beta libraries were built. TCRdb passed the multiplex PCR reads through MiXCR, listing each CDR3 protein once. The table includes around 330,000 distinct CDR3 sequences, roughly 18% detected once. V was pared by 5 bases and J by 3 bases, with 1 base between. This CDR3 region has 10 residues. The germline V gene encodes CDR1 SNHLY and CDR2 FYNNEI. Sample time point: newly diagnosed GD, antithyroid drugs for less than 3 months. The TCR library was prepared using RNA isolated from PBMCs.

The source was peripheral blood mononuclear cells (PBMCs), collected at new diagnosis, from a patient treated with antithyroid drugs. This chain uses TRBV2 with TRBJ1-2; D remains ambiguous. The TCR was taken from a female donor with Graves disease. As DNA, the CDR3 is TGTGCCAGCAGTTACTATGGCTACACCTTC. It codes for CASSYYGYTF. The full variable domain, completed using reference TRBV2 and TRBJ1-2, is EPEVTQTPSHQVTQMGQEVILRCVPISNHLYFYWYRQILGQKVEFLVSFYNNEISEKSEIFDDQFSVERPDGSNFTLKIRSTKLEDSAMYFCASSYYGYTFGSGTRLTVV.